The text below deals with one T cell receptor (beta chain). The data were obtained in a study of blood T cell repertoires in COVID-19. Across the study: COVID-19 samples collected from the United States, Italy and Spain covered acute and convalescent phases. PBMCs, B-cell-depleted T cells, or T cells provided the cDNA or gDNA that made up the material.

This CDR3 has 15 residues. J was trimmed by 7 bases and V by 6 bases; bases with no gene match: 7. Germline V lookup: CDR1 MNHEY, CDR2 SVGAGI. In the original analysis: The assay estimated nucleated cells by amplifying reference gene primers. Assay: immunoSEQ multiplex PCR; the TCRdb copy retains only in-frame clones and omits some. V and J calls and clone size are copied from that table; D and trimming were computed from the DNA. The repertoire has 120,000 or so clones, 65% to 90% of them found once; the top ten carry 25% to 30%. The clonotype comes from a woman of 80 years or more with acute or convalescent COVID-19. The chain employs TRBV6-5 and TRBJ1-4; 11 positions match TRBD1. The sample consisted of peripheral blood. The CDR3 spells CASRPPGTGGEKLFF. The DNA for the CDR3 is TGTGCCAGCAGACCCCCCGGGACAGGGGGTGAAAAACTGTTTTTT.